These 8 T cell receptor beta chains came from one sample sequenced in a study of cytomegalovirus exposure and HLA in healthy donors. The PCR employed 60 Vbeta primers together with 13 Jbeta primers. TCRdb's copy holds only in-frame clones and misses some; the assay was immunoSEQ multiplex PCR. The data contain 100,000 to 150,000 clones, over 65% of them seen just once; the ten biggest clones take up 15% to 25%. Sequenced material: PBMCs. The receptors originated from a man aged 18 to 35 in good health and CMV-seropositive.

The chain is built from TRBV11-2 and TRBJ2-3, with D perhaps matching TRBD2 (5 bases). Germline V lookup: CDR1 SGHAT, CDR2 FQNNGV. The CDR3 consists of 15 residues. V gave up 5 bases and J gave up 1 base, with 13 bases separating them. The CDR3 here is CASSRTPGGTDTQYF. The CDR3, as DNA: TGTGCCAGCAGCCGAACCCCCGGGGGCACAGATACGCAGTATTTT. Together with reference TRBV11-2 and TRBJ2-3, the CDR3 gives the full variable domain: EAGVAQSPRYKIIEKRQSVAFWCNPISGHATLYWYQQILGQGPKLLIQFQNNGVVDDSQLPKDRFSAERLKGVDSTLKIQPAKLEDSAVYLCASSRTPGGTDTQYFGPGTRLTVL.

The chain is built from TRBV29-1 and TRBJ1-1; possibly TRBD1 for D (5 bases). The ends were cut back, 2 bases at V and 4 bases at J, with 14 bases in the middle. Germline-derived CDR1 and CDR2 are SQVTM and ANQGSEA. There are 14 residues in the CDR3. The CDR3 DNA reads TGCAGCGTTGAAAATCAGGGCATGATCACTGAAGCTTTCTTT. Protein sequence: CSVENQGMITEAFF. Filled out from reference TRBV29-1 and TRBJ1-1, the complete variable domain reads SAVISQKPSRDICQRGTSLTIQCQVDSQVTMMFWYRQQPGQSLTLIATANQGSEATYESGFVIDKFPISRPNLTFSTLTVSNMSPEDSSIYLCSVENQGMITEAFFGQGTRLTVV.

This chain connects TRBV4-2 to TRBJ2-3; TRBD2 matches at 13 bases. The CDR3 is 19 residues long. With V trimmed by 0 bases and J by 5 bases, 11 bases remained unmatched. CDR1 and CDR2 (germline): LGHNA, YNFKEQ. DNA of the CDR3: TGTGCCAGCAGCCAAGATCCCGTTACTAGCGGGGGGGCAGTAGATACGCAGTATTTT. Translation gives CASSQDPVTSGGAVDTQYF.

This clone has just one count. The V gene is TRBV5-6, the J gene TRBJ2-3; no firm D call. Germline V gene lookup returns CDR1 SGHDT and CDR2 YYEEEE. Trimming left V 0 bases short and J 2 bases short, with 10 bases between. The CDR3 has 15 residues. Here the CDR3 DNA reads TGTGCCAGCAGCTTGGAGGTGACAACCACAGATACGCAGTATTTT. Its translation: CASSLEVTTTDTQYF. Drawing the rest from reference TRBV5-6 and TRBJ2-3, the complete variable domain is DAGVTQSPTHLIKTRGQQVTLRCSPKSGHDTVSWYQQALGQGPQFIFQYYEEEERQRGNFPDRFSGHQFPNYSSELNVNALLLGDSALYLCASSLEVTTTDTQYFGPGTRLTVL.

This chain joins TRBV6-5 and TRBJ1-5; 9 bases are shared with TRBD1. Germline V gene lookup returns CDR1 MNHEY and CDR2 SVGAGI. The CDR3 contains 14 residues. Trimming at V came to 5 bases and at J to 9 bases, leaving 8 bases not matched to a gene. The CDR3: CASSPGQGSWPQHF. The CDR3 DNA reads as TGTGCCAGCAGTCCGGGACAGGGTTCGTGGCCCCAGCATTTT.

This clone appeared once. The chain joins TRBV29-1 to TRBJ2-3; D gene ambiguous. The CDR3 has 13 amino acids. Germline loops: CDR1 SQVTM, CDR2 ANQGSEA. The V gene lost 1 base and the J gene lost 3 bases, with 8 bases spanning the gap. For the CDR3, the DNA is TGCAGCGTTGAAGGCCTACCAACAGATACGCAGTATTTT. Its translation: CSVEGLPTDTQYF.

V is TRBV5-1 and J is TRBJ1-2; 10 bases align to TRBD1. The CDR3 length is 15 residues. The J segment lost 5 bases and the V segment lost 4 bases, leaving 8 bases of the junction unmatched. Germline CDR1 reads SGHRS; CDR2 reads YFSETQ. CDR3 amino acids: CASSLGTGESYGYTF. CDR3 bases: TGCGCCAGCAGCCTTGGGACAGGGGAATCGTATGGCTACACCTTC.

The genes are TRBV30 and TRBJ1-1; no definite D call. The germline V gene has CDR1 GTSNPN and CDR2 SVGIG (reference sequence). The CDR3 sequence is 12 residues long. V lost 8 bases to trimming and J lost 0 bases, with 10 bases between them. The CDR3 coding sequence is TGTGCCCACGGTTCAATGAACACTGAAGCTTTCTTT. Residues: CAHGSMNTEAFF. Supplemented by reference TRBV30 and TRBJ1-1, the full variable domain reads SQTIHQWPATLVQPVGSPLSLECTVEGTSNPNLYWYRQAAGRGLQLLFYSVGIGQISSEVPQNLSASRPQDRQFILSSKKLLLSDSGFYLCAHGSMNTEAFFGQGTRLTVV.